This T cell receptor (beta chain) was recovered during a study of molecular identifiers for immune sequencing clone quantification. There are 14 residues in the CDR3. The germline gives CDR1 MDHEN, CDR2 SYDVKM. Trimming left V 0 bases short and J 5 bases short, with 7 bases between. TCRdb called the PCR reads again in MiXCR, with one record for every CDR3 protein. The sample records 90,000 or so distinct CDR3 sequences, about 23% being singletons. Ten or more counts support this clonotype. The J gene is TRBJ2-2, the V gene TRBV28; unclear D gene. The specimen sequenced was naive CD8+ T cells from blood, with Jurkat cell RNA spiked in. Subset meaning: FACS-sorted CD8+CD4-CCR7+CD45RA+ naive T cells. This receptor was identified in a human donor in good health. Some libraries in this study had Jurkat cell RNA spiked in. The CDR3 here is CASSLWSETGELFF. For the CDR3, the DNA is TGTGCCAGCAGTTTATGGTCCGAGACCGGGGAGCTGTTTTTT.